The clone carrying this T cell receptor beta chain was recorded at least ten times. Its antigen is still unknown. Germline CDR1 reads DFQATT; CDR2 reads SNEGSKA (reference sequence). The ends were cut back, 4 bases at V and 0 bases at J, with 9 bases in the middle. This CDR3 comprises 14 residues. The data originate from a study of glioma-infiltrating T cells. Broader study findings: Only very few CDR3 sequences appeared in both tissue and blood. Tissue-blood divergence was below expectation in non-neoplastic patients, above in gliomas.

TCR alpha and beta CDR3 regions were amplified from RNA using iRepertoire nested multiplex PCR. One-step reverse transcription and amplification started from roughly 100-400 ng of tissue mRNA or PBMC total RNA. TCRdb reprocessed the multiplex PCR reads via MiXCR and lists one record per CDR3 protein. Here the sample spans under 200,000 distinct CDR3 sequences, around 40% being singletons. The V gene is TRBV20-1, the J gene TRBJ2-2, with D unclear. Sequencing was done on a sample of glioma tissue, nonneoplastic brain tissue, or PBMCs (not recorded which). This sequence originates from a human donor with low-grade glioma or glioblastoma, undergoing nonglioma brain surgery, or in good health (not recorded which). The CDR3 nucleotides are TGCAGTGCTACCGGACCGTCGAACACCGGGGAGCTGTTTTTT. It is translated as CSATGPSNTGELFF.